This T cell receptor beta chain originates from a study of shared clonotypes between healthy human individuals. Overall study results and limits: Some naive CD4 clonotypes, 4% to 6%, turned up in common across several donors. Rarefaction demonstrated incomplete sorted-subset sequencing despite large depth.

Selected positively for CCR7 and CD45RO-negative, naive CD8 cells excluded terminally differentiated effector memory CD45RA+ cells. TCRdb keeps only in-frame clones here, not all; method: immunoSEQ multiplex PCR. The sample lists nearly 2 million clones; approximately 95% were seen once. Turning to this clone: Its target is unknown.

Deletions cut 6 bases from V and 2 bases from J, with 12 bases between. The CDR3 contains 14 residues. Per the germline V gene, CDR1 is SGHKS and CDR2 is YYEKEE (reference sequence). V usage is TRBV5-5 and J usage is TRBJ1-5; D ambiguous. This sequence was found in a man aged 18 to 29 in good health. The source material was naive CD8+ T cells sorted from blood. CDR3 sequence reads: CASTPGWGNQPQHF. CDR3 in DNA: TGTGCCAGCACTCCCGGTTGGGGCAATCAGCCCCAGCATTTT.